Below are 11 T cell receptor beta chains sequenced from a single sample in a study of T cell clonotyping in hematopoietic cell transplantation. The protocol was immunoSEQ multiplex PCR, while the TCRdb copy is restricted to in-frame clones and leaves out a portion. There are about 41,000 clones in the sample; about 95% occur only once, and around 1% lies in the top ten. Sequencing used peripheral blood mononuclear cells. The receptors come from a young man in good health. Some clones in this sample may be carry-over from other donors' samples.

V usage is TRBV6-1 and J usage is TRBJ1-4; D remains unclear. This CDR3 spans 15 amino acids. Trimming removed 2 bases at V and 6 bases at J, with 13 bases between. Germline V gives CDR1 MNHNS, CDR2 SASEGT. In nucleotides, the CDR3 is TGTGCCAGCAGTGAATGGGTAGGATCGGATGAAAAACTGTTTTTT. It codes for CASSEWVGSDEKLFF.

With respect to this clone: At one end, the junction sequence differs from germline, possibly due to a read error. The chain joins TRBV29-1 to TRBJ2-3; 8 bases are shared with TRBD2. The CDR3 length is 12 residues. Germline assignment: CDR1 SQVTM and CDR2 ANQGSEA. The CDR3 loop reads CSGQRGGDAQYF. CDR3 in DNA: TGCAGCGGGCAACGGGGGGGAGATGCGCAGTATTTT.

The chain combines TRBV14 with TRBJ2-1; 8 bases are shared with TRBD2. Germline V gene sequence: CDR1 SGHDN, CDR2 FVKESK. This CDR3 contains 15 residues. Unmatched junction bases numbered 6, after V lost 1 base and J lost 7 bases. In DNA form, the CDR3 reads TGTGCCAGCAGCCAAGCGGGAGGGCCACAGAATGAGCAGTTCTTC. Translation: CASSQAGGPQNEQFF.

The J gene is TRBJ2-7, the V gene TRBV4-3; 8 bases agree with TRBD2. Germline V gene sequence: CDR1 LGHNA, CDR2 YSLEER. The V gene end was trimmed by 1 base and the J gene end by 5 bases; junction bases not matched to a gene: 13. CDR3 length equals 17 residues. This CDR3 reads CASSQGWGTGGRNEQYF. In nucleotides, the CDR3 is TGCGCCAGCAGCCAAGGCTGGGGGACGGGAGGGCGAAACGAGCAGTACTTC.

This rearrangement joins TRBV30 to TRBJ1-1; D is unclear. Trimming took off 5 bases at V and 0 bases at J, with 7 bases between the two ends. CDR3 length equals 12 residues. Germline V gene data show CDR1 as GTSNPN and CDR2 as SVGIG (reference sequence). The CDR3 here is CAWGRMNTEAFF. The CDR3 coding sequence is TGTGCCTGGGGGCGCATGAACACTGAAGCTTTCTTT.

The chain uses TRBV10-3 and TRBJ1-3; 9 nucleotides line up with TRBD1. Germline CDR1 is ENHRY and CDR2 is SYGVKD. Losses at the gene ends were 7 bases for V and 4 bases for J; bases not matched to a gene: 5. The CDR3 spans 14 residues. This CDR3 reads CAIKLGTGGNTIYF. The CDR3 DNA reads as TGTGCCATCAAACTGGGGACAGGGGGAAACACCATATATTTT.

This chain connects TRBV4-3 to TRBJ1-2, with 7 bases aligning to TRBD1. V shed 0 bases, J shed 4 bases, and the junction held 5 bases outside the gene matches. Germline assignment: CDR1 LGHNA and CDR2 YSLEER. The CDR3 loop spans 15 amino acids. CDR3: CASSQDLWDSYGYTF. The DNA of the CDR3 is TGCGCCAGCAGCCAAGATCTTTGGGACAGCTATGGCTACACCTTC.

CDR3: CASSRDLDGPYEQYF. CDR3 DNA: TGTGCCAGCAGCCGAGATCTAGATGGTCCCTACGAGCAGTACTTC. The chain joins TRBV7-9 to TRBJ2-7, with no clear D. Trimming took off 5 bases at V and 2 bases at J, with 16 bases between the two ends. This CDR3 is 15 amino acids long. Germline values: CDR1 SEHNR, CDR2 FQNEAQ (reference sequence).

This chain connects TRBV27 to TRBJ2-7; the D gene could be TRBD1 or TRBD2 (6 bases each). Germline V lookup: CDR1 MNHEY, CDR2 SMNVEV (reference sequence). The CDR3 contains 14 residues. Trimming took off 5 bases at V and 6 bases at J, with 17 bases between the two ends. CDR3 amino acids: CASSALGGTFEQYF. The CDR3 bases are TGTGCCAGCAGTGCGTTAGGGGGGACCTTCGAGCAGTACTTC.

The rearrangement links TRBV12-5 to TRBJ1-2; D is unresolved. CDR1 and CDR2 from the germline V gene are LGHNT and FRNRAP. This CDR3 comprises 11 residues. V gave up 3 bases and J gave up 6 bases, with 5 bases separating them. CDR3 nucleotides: TGTGCTAGTGGTTTTCCTAATGGCTACACCTTC. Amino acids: CASGFPNGYTF.

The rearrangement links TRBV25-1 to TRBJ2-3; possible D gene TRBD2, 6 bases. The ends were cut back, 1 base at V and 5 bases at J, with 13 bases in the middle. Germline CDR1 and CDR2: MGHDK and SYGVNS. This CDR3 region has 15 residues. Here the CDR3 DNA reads TGTGCCAGCAGTGAATCCGAAAGGGAGGTAGATACGCAGTATTTT. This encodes CASSESEREVDTQYF.